The T cell receptor (beta chain) under discussion was sequenced for a study of prognosis after radiotherapy for stage I lung cancer. For the study at large: Roughly seven patients presented with squamous cell carcinoma, approximately eleven with adenocarcinoma.

Study findings and constraints: Post-treatment Shannon entropy following stereotactic body radiation therapy was lower among patients who developed distant metastases. Patients with and without metastases reportedly differed in TRBV and TRBJ gene usage frequencies. Tumor specificity of the expanded TCR clones was not determined.

This clonotype was seen many times. Its antigen is unidentified. The TCR beta CDR3 region was amplified from genomic DNA, with two rounds of multiplex PCR being used for the amplification. Round one of PCR was performed, and it used primers specific to each TRBV and TRBJ gene. TCRdb passed the multiplex PCR reads through MiXCR, listing each CDR3 protein once. The table has some 35,000 distinct CDR3 sequences, approximately 32% seen once. V shed 0 bases and J shed 7 bases, with 14 bases lying between them. CDR1 SGHNT and CDR2 YYREEE come from the germline V gene (reference sequence). CDR3 size: 15 residues.

The clonotype comes from a donor at least 50 years old with non-small cell lung cancer. Sample: PBMCs, taken before or after stereotactic body radiation therapy (not recorded which). V is TRBV5-4 and J is TRBJ2-1; D remains ambiguous. The CDR3 DNA sequence: TGTGCCAGCAGCTTGGTTTCCCAGGCAAGGAATGAGCAGTTCTTC. Translating it yields CASSLVSQARNEQFF.